The 10 T cell receptor beta chains listed next were all sequenced from one sample in a study of blood T cell repertoires in COVID-19. The data were produced by immunoSEQ multiplex PCR, yet TCRdb's version contains in-frame clones alone and is incomplete. The data contain 310,000 or so clones, around 90% of them seen just once; the ten biggest clones take up roughly a tenth. The sample comprised peripheral blood. Receptors were obtained from a man aged 25-45 years with COVID-19, enrolled during active disease.

V is TRBV7-2 and J is TRBJ2-5; tentative D call: TRBD1 (5 bases). The V gene lost 0 bases and the J gene lost 5 bases, with 7 bases spanning the gap. CDR3 length: 13 amino acids. In germline, CDR1 is SGHTA, CDR2 FQGNSA. Here the CDR3 DNA reads TGTGCCAGCAGCTTAGCACAGGTCGAGACCCAGTACTTC. It codes for CASSLAQVETQYF.

Comments on this clone: This could be a read error, since a much larger clone is one nucleotide away. The chain uses TRBV6-2 or TRBV6-3 and TRBJ2-3; 7 bases map to TRBD1. J was trimmed by 3 bases and V by 6 bases; bases with no gene match: 3. CDR1 and CDR2 (germline): MNHEY, SVGEGT. This CDR3 has 13 amino acids. This CDR3 is CASSLQGTDTQYF. DNA of the CDR3: TGTGCCAGCAGCTTACAGGGGACAGATACGCAGTATTTT.

The chain recombines TRBV27 with TRBJ2-1; TRBD2 matches 13 bases. Germline V gives CDR1 MNHEY, CDR2 SMNVEV (reference sequence). CDR3 length: 17 amino acids. Losses at the gene ends were 3 bases for V and 9 bases for J; bases not matched to a gene: 11. In DNA form, the CDR3 reads TGTGCCAGCAGTTTCGGACTAGCGGGAGCCTCATACGGTGAGCAGTTCTTC. It translates to CASSFGLAGASYGEQFF.

The CDR3 DNA is TGTGCCAGCAGCCAGGGCAAGTACACCGGGGAGCTGTTTTTT. It translates to CASSQGKYTGELFF. The chain is built from TRBV3-1 (or the pseudogene TRBV3-2) and TRBJ2-2; D unclear. In germline, CDR1 is LGHDT, CDR2 YNNKEL (reference sequence). The CDR3 runs 14 residues. The V gene lost 3 bases and the J gene lost 3 bases, with 8 bases spanning the gap.

The chain is built from TRBV6-5 and TRBJ2-7; 9 bases agree with TRBD1. From germline, CDR1 is MNHEY and CDR2 SVGAGI. The CDR3 runs to 14 residues. V was pared by 5 bases and J by 1 base, with 3 bases of the junction left unmatched. In DNA, the CDR3 is TGTGCCAGCAGTAACGGACAGGGGTCCTACGAGCAGTACTTC. It encodes CASSNGQGSYEQYF.

CDR3 protein: CASSPRHSTGGIGHTEAFF. CDR3 in DNA: TGTGCCAGCTCACCACGTCATTCAACAGGGGGCATTGGGCACACTGAAGCTTTCTTT. V gene TRBV18 combines with J gene TRBJ1-1; 9 bases fit TRBD1. Trimming took 1 base from V and 3 from J; bases not matched to a gene: 15. The CDR3 length is 19 residues. CDR1 is KGHSH, CDR2 LQKENI, per germline. The full variable domain, with the rest looked up from reference TRBV18 and TRBJ1-1, is NAGVMQNPRHLVRRRGQEARLRCSPMKGHSHVYWYRQLPEEGLKFMVYLQKENIIDESGMPKERFSAEFPKEGPSILRIQQVVRGDSAAYFCASSPRHSTGGIGHTEAFFGQGTRLTVV.

This chain joins TRBV10-3 and TRBJ2-5; no clear D gene. There are 15 residues in the CDR3. The germline V and J ends were trimmed by 4 bases and 2 bases, with 14 bases remaining between them. From germline, CDR1 is ENHRY and CDR2 SYGVKD. CDR3 protein: CAISVVLFGQETQYF. CDR3 coding DNA: TGTGCCATCAGTGTAGTCCTTTTTGGTCAAGAGACCCAGTACTTC.

The V call is TRBV7-3, the J call TRBJ1-1; tentatively, D is TRBD1 (6 bases). This CDR3 has 13 residues. Germline V gene sequence: CDR1 SGHTA, CDR2 FQGTGA. Trimming took off 4 bases at V and 8 bases at J, with 14 bases between the two ends. CDR3 protein: CASSSVSGEEAFF. CDR3 nucleotides: TGTGCCAGCAGCTCAGTTTCAGGGGAGGAAGCTTTCTTT.

The chain employs TRBV5-1 and TRBJ2-1; 10 positions agree with TRBD2. Germline-derived CDR1 and CDR2 are SGHRS and YFSETQ. V lost 4 bases and J lost 5; bases outside the gene matches: 3. This CDR3 spans 14 amino acids. The DNA for the CDR3 is TGCGCCAGCAGCCCGGGACTAGCGAACAATGAGCAGTTCTTC. Translating it yields CASSPGLANNEQFF.

A single count supports this clone. CDR3 nucleotides: TGCAGTGCTAGTGGGGCGGGAAGGAGCTCCTACGAGCAGTACTTC. It is translated as CSASGAGRSSYEQYF. The J gene is TRBJ2-7, the V gene TRBV20-1, with a tentative D call TRBD2 (6 bases). Trimming left V 3 bases short and J 0 bases short, with 15 bases between. CDR3 length: 15 amino acids. CDR1 and CDR2 from the germline V gene are DFQATT and SNEGSKA (reference sequence).